This T cell receptor (beta chain) was documented in a study of Ad26.COV2.S vaccination and SARS-CoV-2 variants. Treatment given: around 19 received Ad26.COV2.S at low or high dose, single or two shots; five or six received placebo; per-sample allocation not given. Sampling occurred on day 63 after the first vaccine or placebo injection. The CDR3 runs to 16 residues. The J segment lost 1 base and the V segment lost 4 bases, leaving 7 bases of the junction unmatched. The germline V gene has CDR1 GTSNPN and CDR2 SVGIG (reference sequence). Sequenced by immunoSEQ multiplex PCR; TCRdb stores in-frame clones only, minus some. The table records about 680,000 clones, 80% to 90% of them present only once.

V gene TRBV30 combines with J gene TRBJ2-5; TRBD2 aligns across 12 bases. The sequence was collected from a person aged 18-60 years who received the Ad26.COV2.S COVID-19 vaccine or a placebo. This sample comprised peripheral blood, obtained in a trial of Ad26.COV2.S vaccine versus placebo. CDR3 in amino acids: CAWIPGLAGIQETQYF. The CDR3 coding sequence is TGTGCCTGGATTCCTGGACTAGCGGGGATCCAAGAGACCCAGTACTTC. The whole variable domain, remainder taken from reference TRBV30 and TRBJ2-5, is SQTIHQWPATLVQPVGSPLSLECTVEGTSNPNLYWYRQAAGRGLQLLFYSVGIGQISSEVPQNLSASRPQDRQFILSSKKLLLSDSGFYLCAWIPGLAGIQETQYFGPGTRLLVL.